This T cell receptor (beta chain) was retrieved from a study of beta chain features in type 1 diabetes. The V end lost 0 bases, the J end lost 3 bases, and 11 bases lay between the germline ends. The germline gives CDR1 PRHDT, CDR2 FYEKMQ (reference sequence). This CDR3 comprises 15 residues. One heparinised blood draw, averaging roughly 120 mL, came from each donor. Study findings and constraints: PCR, the amplification step, might favor shorter templates, equally in patients and controls. Patients' naive, central memory and regulatory TCRB repertoires appeared more alike than those of healthy donors. When cDNA is sequenced, cells with high TCR expression could be over-represented. Shortening of TCRB CDR3s, moderate but significant, appeared in all four CD4+ subsets of Type 1 diabetes patients.

With respect to this clone: What it binds is not known.

Expressed TCRB transcripts were sequenced because the isolated RNA had all been reverse transcribed beforehand. Libraries were prepared by immunoSEQ multiplex PCR; TCRdb keeps only in-frame clonotypes and omits some of them. The sample consists of 680,000 or so clones, 10% to 15% of them appearing once. This chain connects TRBV13 to TRBJ2-5; D ambiguous. The sequence derives from a man between 18 and 29 years old with type 1 diabetes. Sequencing input: naive CD4+ T cells from blood. As DNA, the CDR3 is TGTGCCAGCAGCTTAGGACGGGCCCCCGAAGAGACCCAGTACTTC. Translating gives CASSLGRAPEETQYF. The full variable domain, with the rest looked up from reference TRBV13 and TRBJ2-5, is AAGVIQSPRHLIKEKRETATLKCYPIPRHDTVYWYQQGPGQDPQFLISFYEKMQSDKGSIPDRFSAQQFSDYHSELNMSSLELGDSALYFCASSLGRAPEETQYFGPGTRLLVL.